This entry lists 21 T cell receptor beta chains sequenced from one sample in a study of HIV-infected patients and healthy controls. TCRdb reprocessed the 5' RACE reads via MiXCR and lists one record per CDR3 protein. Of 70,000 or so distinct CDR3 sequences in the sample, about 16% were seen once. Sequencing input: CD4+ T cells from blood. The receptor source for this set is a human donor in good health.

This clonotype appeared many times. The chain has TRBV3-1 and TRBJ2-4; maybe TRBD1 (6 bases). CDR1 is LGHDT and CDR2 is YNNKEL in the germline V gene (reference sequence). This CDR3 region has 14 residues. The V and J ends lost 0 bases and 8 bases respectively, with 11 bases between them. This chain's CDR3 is CASSQDRGRDIQYF. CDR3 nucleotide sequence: TGTGCCAGCAGCCAAGACAGGGGTCGAGACATTCAGTACTTC.

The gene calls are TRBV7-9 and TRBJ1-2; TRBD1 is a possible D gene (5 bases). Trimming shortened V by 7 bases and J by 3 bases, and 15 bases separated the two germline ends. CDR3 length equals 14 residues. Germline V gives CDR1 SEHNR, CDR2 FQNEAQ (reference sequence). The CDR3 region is CASNRALGDYGYTF. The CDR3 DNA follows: TGTGCCAGCAACCGGGCCCTGGGGGACTATGGCTACACCTTC.

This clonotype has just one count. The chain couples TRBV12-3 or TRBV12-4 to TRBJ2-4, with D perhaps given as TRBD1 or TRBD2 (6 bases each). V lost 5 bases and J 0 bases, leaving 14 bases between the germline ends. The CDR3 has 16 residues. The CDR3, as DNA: TGTGCCAGCAGTAAAAGGGGGGCCCTAGCCAAAAACATTCAGTACTTC. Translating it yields CASSKRGALAKNIQYF.

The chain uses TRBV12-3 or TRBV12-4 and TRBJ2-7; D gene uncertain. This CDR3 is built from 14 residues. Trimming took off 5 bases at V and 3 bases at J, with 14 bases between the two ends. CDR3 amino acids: CASSLAFTNYEQYF. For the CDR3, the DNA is TGTGCCAGCAGTCTGGCGTTTACTAACTACGAGCAGTACTTC.

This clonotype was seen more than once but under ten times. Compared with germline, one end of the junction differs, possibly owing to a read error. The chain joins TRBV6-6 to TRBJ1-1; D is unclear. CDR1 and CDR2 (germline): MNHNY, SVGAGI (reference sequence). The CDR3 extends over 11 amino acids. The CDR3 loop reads CASGQNAEAFF. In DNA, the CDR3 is TGTGCCAGCGGTCAGAACGCTGAAGCTTTCTTT.

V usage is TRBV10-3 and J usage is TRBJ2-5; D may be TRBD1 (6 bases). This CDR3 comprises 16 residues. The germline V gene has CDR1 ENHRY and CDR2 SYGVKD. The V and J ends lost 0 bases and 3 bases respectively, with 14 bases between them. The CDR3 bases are TGTGCCATCAGTGAGTCGGAAACAGGGACAAAAGAGACCCAGTACTTC. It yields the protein CAISESETGTKETQYF.

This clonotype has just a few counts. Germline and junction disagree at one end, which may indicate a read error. The CDR3 reads CATLGGPVNPEAFF. The CDR3 DNA follows: TGTGCCACTTTGGGGGGACCGGTGAACCCTGAAGCTTTCTTT. The genes are TRBV5-5 and TRBJ1-1; a possible D gene is TRBD1 (5 bases). CDR1 and CDR2 from the germline V gene are SGHKS and YYEKEE (reference sequence). The CDR3 runs to 14 residues.

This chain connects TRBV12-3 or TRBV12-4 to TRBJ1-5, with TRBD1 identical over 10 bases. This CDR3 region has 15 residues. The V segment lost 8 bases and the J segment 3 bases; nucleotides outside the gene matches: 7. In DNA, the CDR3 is TGTGCCAGCGTACCGGGACAGGGGACCAATCAGCCCCAGCATTTT. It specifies CASVPGQGTNQPQHF.

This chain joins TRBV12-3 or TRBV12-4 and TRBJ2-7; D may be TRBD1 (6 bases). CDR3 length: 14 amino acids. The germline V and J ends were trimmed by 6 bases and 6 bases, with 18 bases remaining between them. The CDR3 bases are TGTGCCAGCAGCAGTTCAGGGGAGTATTCCGAGCAGTACTTC. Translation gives CASSSSGEYSEQYF.

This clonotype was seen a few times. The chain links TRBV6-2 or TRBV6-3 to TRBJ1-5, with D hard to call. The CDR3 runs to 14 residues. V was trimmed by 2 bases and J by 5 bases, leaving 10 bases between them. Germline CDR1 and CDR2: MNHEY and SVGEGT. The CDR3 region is CASSYVGLDQPQHF. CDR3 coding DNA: TGTGCCAGCAGTTACGTGGGTTTGGATCAGCCCCAGCATTTT.

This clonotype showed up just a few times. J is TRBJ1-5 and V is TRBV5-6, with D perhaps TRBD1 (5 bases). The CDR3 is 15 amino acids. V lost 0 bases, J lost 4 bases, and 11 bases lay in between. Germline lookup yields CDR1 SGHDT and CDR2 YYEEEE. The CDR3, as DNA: TGTGCCAGCAGCTTGGGCAGGGTCCTAAATCAGCCCCAGCATTTT. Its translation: CASSLGRVLNQPQHF. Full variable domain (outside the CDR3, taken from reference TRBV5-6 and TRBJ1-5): DAGVTQSPTHLIKTRGQQVTLRCSPKSGHDTVSWYQQALGQGPQFIFQYYEEEERQRGNFPDRFSGHQFPNYSSELNVNALLLGDSALYLCASSLGRVLNQPQHFGDGTRLSIL.

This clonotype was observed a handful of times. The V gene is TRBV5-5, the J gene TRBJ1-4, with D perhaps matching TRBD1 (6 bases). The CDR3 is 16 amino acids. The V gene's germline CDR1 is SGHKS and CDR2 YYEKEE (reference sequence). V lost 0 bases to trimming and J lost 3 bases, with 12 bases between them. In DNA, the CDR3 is TGTGCCAGCAGCTTGGCCCCAGGGGCCGCTAATGAAAAACTGTTTTTT. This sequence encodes CASSLAPGAANEKLFF. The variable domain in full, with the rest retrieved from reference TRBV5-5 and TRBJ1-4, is DAGVTQSPTHLIKTRGQQVTLRCSPISGHKSVSWYQQVLGQGPQFIFQYYEKEERGRGNFPDRFSARQFPNYSSELNVNALLLGDSALYLCASSLAPGAANEKLFFGSGTQLSVL.

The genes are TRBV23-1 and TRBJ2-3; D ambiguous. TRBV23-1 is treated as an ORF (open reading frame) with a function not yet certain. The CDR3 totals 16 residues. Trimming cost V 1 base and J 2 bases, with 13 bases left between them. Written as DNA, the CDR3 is TGCGCCAGCAGTCAATACTTAAGCCCGAACACAGATACGCAGTATTTT. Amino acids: CASSQYLSPNTDTQYF.

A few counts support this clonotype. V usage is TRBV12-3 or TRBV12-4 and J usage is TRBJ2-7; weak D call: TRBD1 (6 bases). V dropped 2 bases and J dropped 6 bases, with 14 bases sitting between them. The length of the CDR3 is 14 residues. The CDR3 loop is CASSLRTGGREQYF. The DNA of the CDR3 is TGTGCCAGCAGTTTAAGGACTGGGGGCCGCGAGCAGTACTTC.

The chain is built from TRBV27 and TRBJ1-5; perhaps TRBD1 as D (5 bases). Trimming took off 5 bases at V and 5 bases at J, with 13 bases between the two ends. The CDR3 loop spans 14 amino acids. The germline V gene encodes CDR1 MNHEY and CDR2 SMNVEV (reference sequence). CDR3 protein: CASSPRQFYQPQHF. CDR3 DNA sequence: TGTGCCAGCAGTCCGAGACAGTTCTATCAGCCCCAGCATTTT.

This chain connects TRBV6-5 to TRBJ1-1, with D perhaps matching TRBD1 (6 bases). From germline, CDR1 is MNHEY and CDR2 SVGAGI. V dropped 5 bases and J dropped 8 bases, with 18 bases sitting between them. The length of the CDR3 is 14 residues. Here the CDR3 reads CASSTTGTSAEAFF. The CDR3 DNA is TGTGCCAGCAGTACGACCGGGACAAGTGCGGAAGCTTTCTTT.

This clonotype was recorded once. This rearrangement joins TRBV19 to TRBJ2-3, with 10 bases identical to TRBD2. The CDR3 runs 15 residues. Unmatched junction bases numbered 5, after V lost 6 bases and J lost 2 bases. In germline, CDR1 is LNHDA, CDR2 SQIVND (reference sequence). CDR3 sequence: CASRVAGGPTDTQYF. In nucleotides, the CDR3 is TGTGCCAGTAGGGTAGCGGGGGGTCCCACAGATACGCAGTATTTT. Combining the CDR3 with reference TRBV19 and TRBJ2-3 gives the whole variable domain DGGITQSPKYLFRKEGQNVTLSCEQNLNHDAMYWYRQDPGQGLRLIYYSQIVNDFQKGDIAEGYSVSREKKESFPLTVTSAQKNPTAFYLCASRVAGGPTDTQYFGPGTRLTVL.

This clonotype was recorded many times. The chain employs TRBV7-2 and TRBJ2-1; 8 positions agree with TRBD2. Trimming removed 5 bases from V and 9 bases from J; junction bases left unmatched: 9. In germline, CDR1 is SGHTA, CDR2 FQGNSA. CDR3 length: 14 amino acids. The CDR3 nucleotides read TGTGCCAGCAGCCGCGGGACTAGGGGAGGTGAGCAGTTCTTC. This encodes CASSRGTRGGEQFF.

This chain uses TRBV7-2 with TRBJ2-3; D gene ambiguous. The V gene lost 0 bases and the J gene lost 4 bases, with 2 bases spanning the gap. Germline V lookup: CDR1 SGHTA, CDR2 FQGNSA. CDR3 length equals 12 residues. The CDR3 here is CASSLAADTQYF. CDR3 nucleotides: TGTGCCAGCAGCTTAGCGGCAGATACGCAGTATTTT.

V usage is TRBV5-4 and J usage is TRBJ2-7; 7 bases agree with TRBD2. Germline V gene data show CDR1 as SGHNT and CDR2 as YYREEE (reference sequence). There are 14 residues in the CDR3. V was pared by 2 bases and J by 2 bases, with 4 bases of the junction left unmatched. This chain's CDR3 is CASSFGTMTYEQYF. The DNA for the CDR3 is TGTGCCAGCAGCTTCGGGACTATGACCTACGAGCAGTACTTC.

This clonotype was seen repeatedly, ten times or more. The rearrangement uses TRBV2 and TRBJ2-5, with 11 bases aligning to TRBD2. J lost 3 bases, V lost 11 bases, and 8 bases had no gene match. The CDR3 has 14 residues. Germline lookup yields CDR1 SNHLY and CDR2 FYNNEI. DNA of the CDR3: TGTGCCGCGGGACCGGGACTAGCGGAAGAGACCCAGTACTTC. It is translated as CAAGPGLAEETQYF.